A selection of T cell receptor beta chains follows, all from one sample in a study of T-cell memory formation after mild COVID-19. TCRdb analysed the 5' RACE reads with MiXCR anew, one entry per CDR3 protein. The sample consists of under 150,000 distinct CDR3 sequences, around a fifth of them appearing once. The sequencing input was PBMCs or a T cell subset sorted from them (not recorded which). The receptors shown here come from a man younger than 35 who had mild COVID-19 (a few samples of this study predate the infection). Cell type and time point are not known. The CDR3 runs from the conserved cysteine through the conserved F or W. Each record gives: J gene, clone size, V gene, D gene, CDR3 protein, CDR3 DNA. The D gene is left open where the match is weak. A row's size may be missing; if present it is once, few, many or a size class.

J gene: TRBJ1-1
clone size: -
V gene: TRBV25-1
D gene: -
CDR3 protein: CASSEYHREAFF
CDR3 DNA: TGTGCCAGCAGTGAATACCACCGGGAAGCTTTCTTT

J gene: TRBJ2-7
clone size: -
V gene: TRBV5-6
D gene: TRBD1
CDR3 protein: CASSEDRGQLAYEQYF
CDR3 DNA: TGTGCCAGCAGCGAGGACAGGGGGCAGTTGGCCTACGAGCAGTACTTC

J gene: TRBJ2-1
clone size: many
V gene: TRBV12-3/TRBV12-4
D gene: -
CDR3 protein: CASRPGDNEQFF
CDR3 DNA: TGTGCCAGCAGACCAGGGGACAATGAGCAGTTCTTC

J gene: TRBJ1-6
clone size: -
V gene: TRBV10-3
D gene: -
CDR3 protein: CAISGSINSPLHF
CDR3 DNA: TGTGCCATCAGTGGCTCTATTAATTCACCCCTCCACTTT

J gene: TRBJ2-1
clone size: -
V gene: TRBV4-3
D gene: TRBD2
CDR3 protein: CASSQGGRRTWNEQFF
CDR3 DNA: TGCGCCAGCAGCCAGGGAGGGCGAAGGACTTGGAATGAGCAGTTCTTC

J gene: TRBJ1-3
clone size: few
V gene: TRBV20-1
D gene: -
CDR3 protein: CSAGEGAGNTIYF
CDR3 DNA: TGCAGTGCGGGGGAGGGGGCTGGAAACACCATATATTTT

J gene: TRBJ2-3
clone size: few
V gene: TRBV6-5
D gene: -
CDR3 protein: CASSYSNTDTQYF
CDR3 DNA: TGTGCCAGCAGTTACTCGAATACAGATACGCAGTATTTT

J gene: TRBJ2-5
clone size: -
V gene: TRBV7-2
D gene: TRBD2
CDR3 protein: CASSPWALAEKETQYF
CDR3 DNA: TGTGCCAGCAGTCCCTGGGCACTAGCGGAAAAAGAGACCCAGTACTTC

J gene: TRBJ1-1
clone size: -
V gene: TRBV27
D gene: TRBD1
CDR3 protein: CASSFSAARQGGNTEAFF
CDR3 DNA: TGTGCCAGCAGTTTTTCCGCGGCTCGACAGGGCGGAAACACTGAAGCTTTCTTT

J gene: TRBJ1-5
clone size: -
V gene: TRBV12-3/TRBV12-4
D gene: -
CDR3 protein: CASSPSGGGQPQHF
CDR3 DNA: TGTGCCAGCAGCCCTAGTGGGGGAGGTCAGCCCCAGCATTTT

J gene: TRBJ2-7
clone size: few
V gene: TRBV5-1
D gene: -
CDR3 protein: CASSLDRYEQYF
CDR3 DNA: TGCGCCAGCAGCTTGGACAGGTACGAGCAGTACTTC

J gene: TRBJ2-1
clone size: few
V gene: TRBV27
D gene: TRBD1
CDR3 protein: CASSLGTGYNEQFF
CDR3 DNA: TGTGCCAGCAGTTTAGGGACAGGCTACAATGAGCAGTTCTTC

J gene: TRBJ2-3
clone size: -
V gene: TRBV20-1
D gene: TRBD2
CDR3 protein: CSARGSGGNTDTQYF
CDR3 DNA: TGCAGTGCTAGAGGGAGCGGGGGGAACACAGATACGCAGTATTTT

J gene: TRBJ1-6
clone size: few
V gene: TRBV4-3
D gene: -
CDR3 protein: CASSQDELGHDSPLHF
CDR3 DNA: TGCGCCAGCAGCCAAGATGAGCTGGGGCACGATTCACCCCTCCACTTT

J gene: TRBJ2-5
clone size: -
V gene: TRBV4-1
D gene: TRBD2
CDR3 protein: CASSQGAGVEETQYF
CDR3 DNA: TGCGCCAGCAGCCAAGGTGCGGGGGTTGAAGAGACCCAGTACTTC

J gene: TRBJ2-1
clone size: few
V gene: TRBV3-2
D gene: -
CDR3 protein: CASSRDRVLAGPLYSNNEQFF
CDR3 DNA: TGTGCCAGCAGCAGAGATAGAGTACTAGCGGGGCCTTTGTATTCTAACAATGAGCAGTTCTTC

J gene: TRBJ2-2
clone size: -
V gene: TRBV24-1
D gene: -
CDR3 protein: CATSDLRGLPGELFF
CDR3 DNA: TGTGCCACCAGTGATTTGCGGGGGCTCCCAGGGGAGCTGTTTTTT

J gene: TRBJ2-3
clone size: few
V gene: TRBV7-9
D gene: TRBD1
CDR3 protein: CASSSTGERGAPTDTQYF
CDR3 DNA: TGTGCCAGCAGCTCGACAGGGGAGAGGGGGGCACCCACAGATACGCAGTATTTT

J gene: TRBJ2-5
clone size: few
V gene: TRBV7-3
D gene: -
CDR3 protein: CASSFASGVQETQYF
CDR3 DNA: TGTGCCAGCAGCTTTGCTTCCGGGGTACAAGAGACCCAGTACTTC

J gene: TRBJ2-5
clone size: -
V gene: TRBV7-9
D gene: TRBD2
CDR3 protein: CASSLGGLGQETQYF
CDR3 DNA: TGTGCCAGCAGCTTAGGAGGACTAGGGCAAGAGACCCAGTACTTC

J gene: TRBJ1-2
clone size: -
V gene: TRBV29-1
D gene: -
CDR3 protein: CSVEDPSDWNYGYTF
CDR3 DNA: TGCAGCGTTGAAGATCCCTCGGACTGGAACTATGGCTACACCTTC

J gene: TRBJ1-2
clone size: -
V gene: TRBV4-1
D gene: -
CDR3 protein: CASSFQPGRPNYGYTF
CDR3 DNA: TGCGCCAGCAGCTTTCAACCGGGACGACCTAACTATGGCTACACCTTC

J gene: TRBJ2-7
clone size: many
V gene: TRBV27
D gene: -
CDR3 protein: CASSFGGYEQYF
CDR3 DNA: TGTGCCAGCAGCTTCGGAGGCTACGAGCAGTACTTC

J gene: TRBJ1-1
clone size: once
V gene: TRBV12-3/TRBV12-4
D gene: -
CDR3 protein: CASSGGTKRGTEAFF
CDR3 DNA: TGTGCCAGCAGTGGGGGGACCAAACGGGGCACTGAAGCTTTCTTT

J gene: TRBJ2-1
clone size: -
V gene: TRBV30
D gene: TRBD1
CDR3 protein: CAWRGQYNEQFF
CDR3 DNA: TGTGCCTGGAGGGGACAGTACAATGAGCAGTTCTTC

J gene: TRBJ1-5
clone size: few
V gene: TRBV20-1
D gene: TRBD1
CDR3 protein: CSAGRQGGNQPQHF
CDR3 DNA: TGCAGTGCCGGGAGACAGGGCGGCAATCAGCCCCAGCATTTT

J gene: TRBJ1-1
clone size: -
V gene: TRBV7-9
D gene: -
CDR3 protein: CASSLVRLYRTRDTEAFF
CDR3 DNA: TGTGCCAGCAGCCTAGTTCGATTATATCGGACGCGGGACACTGAAGCTTTCTTT

J gene: TRBJ2-1
clone size: few
V gene: TRBV9
D gene: TRBD2
CDR3 protein: CASSASAGINEQFF
CDR3 DNA: TGTGCCAGCAGCGCATCAGCGGGGATCAATGAGCAGTTCTTC

J gene: TRBJ2-5
clone size: few
V gene: TRBV7-3
D gene: -
CDR3 protein: CASSSGGHGETQYF
CDR3 DNA: TGTGCCAGCAGCTCCGGGGGTCACGGAGAGACCCAGTACTTC

J gene: TRBJ2-1
clone size: few
V gene: TRBV6-6
D gene: -
CDR3 protein: CASREQGVGLNEQFF
CDR3 DNA: TGTGCCAGCAGGGAACAGGGAGTAGGATTAAATGAGCAGTTCTTC

J gene: TRBJ2-7
clone size: -
V gene: TRBV15
D gene: TRBD2
CDR3 protein: CATSRDRVAGDLQYF
CDR3 DNA: TGTGCCACCAGCAGAGATAGGGTAGCGGGGGATCTGCAGTACTTC

J gene: TRBJ1-2
clone size: -
V gene: TRBV27
D gene: -
CDR3 protein: CASRWAGGADYGYTF
CDR3 DNA: TGTGCCAGTCGCTGGGCGGGGGGCGCGGACTATGGCTACACCTTC

J gene: TRBJ2-3
clone size: -
V gene: TRBV7-9
D gene: -
CDR3 protein: CASTALAQPDTQYF
CDR3 DNA: TGTGCCAGTACTGCACTGGCACAACCAGATACGCAGTATTTT

J gene: TRBJ2-3
clone size: many
V gene: TRBV15
D gene: TRBD1
CDR3 protein: CATTRDRHYTDTQYF
CDR3 DNA: TGTGCCACCACCCGGGACAGGCACTACACAGATACGCAGTATTTT

J gene: TRBJ1-1
clone size: -
V gene: TRBV3-1
D gene: TRBD1
CDR3 protein: CASSQGGDRDTEAFF
CDR3 DNA: TGTGCCAGCAGCCAAGGGGGGGACAGGGACACTGAAGCTTTCTTT

J gene: TRBJ1-5
clone size: many
V gene: TRBV4-1
D gene: -
CDR3 protein: CASSQVWPTTRSRVNQPQHF
CDR3 DNA: TGCGCCAGCAGCCAAGTTTGGCCCACGACGCGCTCCAGGGTCAATCAGCCCCAGCATTTT

J gene: TRBJ2-4
clone size: -
V gene: TRBV4-1
D gene: -
CDR3 protein: CASSQQNIQYF
CDR3 DNA: TGCGCCAGCAGCCAACAGAACATTCAGTACTTC

J gene: TRBJ2-7
clone size: -
V gene: TRBV12-3/TRBV12-4
D gene: -
CDR3 protein: CASSGLESYEQYF
CDR3 DNA: TGTGCCAGCAGTGGGTTGGAATCCTACGAGCAGTACTTC

J gene: TRBJ1-3
clone size: many
V gene: TRBV4-1
D gene: -
CDR3 protein: CASSDNRVPGNTIYF
CDR3 DNA: TGCGCCAGCAGCGATAACAGGGTACCTGGAAACACCATATATTTT

J gene: TRBJ2-3
clone size: -
V gene: TRBV11-2
D gene: -
CDR3 protein: CASSLGAGGRTQYF
CDR3 DNA: TGTGCCAGCAGCTTAGGGGCAGGGGGGCGTACGCAGTATTTT

J gene: TRBJ2-1
clone size: -
V gene: TRBV5-1
D gene: -
CDR3 protein: CASSSYYNEQFF
CDR3 DNA: TGCGCCAGCAGCTCTTATTATAATGAGCAGTTCTTC

J gene: TRBJ2-7
clone size: -
V gene: TRBV7-9
D gene: TRBD1
CDR3 protein: CASSLAAGGDYEQYF
CDR3 DNA: TGTGCCAGCAGCTTAGCAGCAGGGGGAGACTACGAGCAGTACTTC

J gene: TRBJ1-6
clone size: few
V gene: TRBV3-1
D gene: -
CDR3 protein: CASSQGAPLHF
CDR3 DNA: TGTGCCAGCAGCCAAGGCGCACCCCTCCACTTT

J gene: TRBJ2-5
clone size: few
V gene: TRBV4-3
D gene: -
CDR3 protein: CASSQDYIRDREETQYF
CDR3 DNA: TGCGCCAGCAGCCAAGATTACATCAGAGACAGAGAAGAGACCCAGTACTTC

J gene: TRBJ2-5
clone size: few
V gene: TRBV7-9
D gene: TRBD1
CDR3 protein: CASSLGTGGLEETQYF
CDR3 DNA: TGTGCCAGCAGCTTAGGGACAGGGGGCCTCGAAGAGACCCAGTACTTC

J gene: TRBJ2-7
clone size: -
V gene: TRBV4-2
D gene: TRBD2
CDR3 protein: CASSQDPGLAYQSYEQYF
CDR3 DNA: TGTGCCAGCAGCCAAGACCCCGGACTAGCGTATCAGTCCTACGAGCAGTACTTC

J gene: TRBJ2-7
clone size: once
V gene: TRBV20-1
D gene: TRBD1
CDR3 protein: CSAREQGGRSYEQYF
CDR3 DNA: TGCAGTGCTAGAGAACAGGGGGGCCGATCCTACGAGCAGTACTTC

J gene: TRBJ2-1
clone size: few
V gene: TRBV4-1
D gene: TRBD1
CDR3 protein: CASSQERQGAYNEQFF
CDR3 DNA: TGCGCCAGCAGCCAAGAGCGACAGGGGGCGTACAATGAGCAGTTCTTC